A single sample gave rise to the 7 T cell receptor beta chains below, sequenced in a study of blood T cell repertoires in COVID-19. Some clones are missing from TCRdb's copy, which holds only in-frame ones; the method was immunoSEQ multiplex PCR. The sample yields more than 150,000 clones, 60% to 80% seen once. The sequencing sample was made of peripheral blood. The source is a woman between 70 and 85 years old with acute or convalescent COVID-19.

The gene calls are TRBV18 and TRBJ2-3; tentatively, D is TRBD1 (5 bases). Trimming cost V 3 bases and J 2 bases, with 15 bases left between them. The CDR3 totals 16 residues. CDR1 is KGHSH and CDR2 is LQKENI in the germline V gene. The CDR3 DNA reads TGTGCCAGCTCACCGAACGACAGAACCTACACAGATACGCAGTATTTT. Translating it yields CASSPNDRTYTDTQYF.

This chain connects TRBV27 to TRBJ1-1; the D is unclear. The CDR3 loop spans 15 amino acids. Trimming shortened V by 5 bases and J by 1 base, and 14 bases separated the two germline ends. Germline assignment: CDR1 MNHEY and CDR2 SMNVEV (reference sequence). The CDR3 region is CASSLGTESNTEAFF. The DNA for the CDR3 is TGTGCCAGCAGTCTGGGCACGGAATCGAACACTGAAGCTTTCTTT.

The chain couples TRBV6-6 to TRBJ2-5, with D perhaps matching TRBD2 (5 bases). V lost 0 bases to trimming and J lost 5 bases, with 13 bases between them. Germline CDR1 reads MNHNY; CDR2 reads SVGAGI (reference sequence). The CDR3 totals 15 residues. Here the CDR3 DNA reads TGTGCCAGCAGTTACTCGAGACGGGGTGGGGAGACCCAGTACTTC. This sequence encodes CASSYSRRGGETQYF.

The CDR3 sequence: CATSDFGEIATQYF. CDR3 DNA: TGTGCCACCAGTGATTTTGGCGAAATAGCGACCCAGTACTTC. The gene calls are TRBV24-1 and TRBJ2-5; no clear D gene. The CDR3 extends over 14 amino acids. V gave up 1 base and J gave up 7 bases, with 12 bases separating them. Germline-derived CDR1 and CDR2 are KGHDR and SFDVKD.

This rearrangement joins TRBV6-1 to TRBJ2-3, with TRBD1 matching 9 bases. The CDR3 extends over 15 amino acids. Germline V gene sequence: CDR1 MNHNS, CDR2 SASEGT. The junction had 3 bases not matched to a gene; V was cut back by 0 bases and J by 5 bases. Here the CDR3 reads CASSEAGTGLDTQYF. CDR3 bases: TGTGCCAGCAGTGAAGCTGGGACAGGGCTAGATACGCAGTATTTT.

The chain has TRBV7-2 and TRBJ2-1; 11 positions agree with TRBD2. Germline CDR1 SGHTA, CDR2 FQGNSA. The CDR3 has 16 residues. Losses at the gene ends were 4 bases for V and 3 bases for J; bases not matched to a gene: 5. Here the CDR3 DNA reads TGTGCCAGCAGCTCAATAGCGGGAGGGTTCTACAATGAGCAGTTCTTC. As protein: CASSSIAGGFYNEQFF.

This clone showed up just a few times. The V call is TRBV27, the J call TRBJ1-5, with 8 bases aligning to TRBD1. Germline CDR1 is MNHEY and CDR2 is SMNVEV (reference sequence). Losses at the gene ends were 4 bases for V and 4 bases for J; bases not matched to a gene: 12. This CDR3 contains 17 residues. The CDR3 coding sequence is TGTGCCAGCAGTTCTTTGACAGGGGCAGGGGGTAATCAGCCCCAGCATTTT. It is translated as CASSSLTGAGGNQPQHF.